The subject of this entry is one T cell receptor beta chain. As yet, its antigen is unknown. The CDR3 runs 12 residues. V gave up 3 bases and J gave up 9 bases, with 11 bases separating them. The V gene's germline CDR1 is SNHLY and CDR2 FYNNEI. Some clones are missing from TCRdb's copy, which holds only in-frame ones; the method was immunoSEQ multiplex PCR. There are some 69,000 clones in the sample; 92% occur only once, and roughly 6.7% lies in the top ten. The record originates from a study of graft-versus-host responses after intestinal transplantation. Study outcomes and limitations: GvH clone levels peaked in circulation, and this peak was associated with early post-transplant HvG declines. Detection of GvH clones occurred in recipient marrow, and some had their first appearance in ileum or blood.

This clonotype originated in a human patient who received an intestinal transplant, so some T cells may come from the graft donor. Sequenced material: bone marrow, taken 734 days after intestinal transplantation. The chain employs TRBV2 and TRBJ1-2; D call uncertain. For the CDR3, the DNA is TGTGCCAGCAGTGATCTGTTGGGGAGCTACACCTTC. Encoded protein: CASSDLLGSYTF. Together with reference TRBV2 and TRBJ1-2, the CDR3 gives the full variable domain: EPEVTQTPSHQVTQMGQEVILRCVPISNHLYFYWYRQILGQKVEFLVSFYNNEISEKSEIFDDQFSVERPDGSNFTLKIRSTKLEDSAMYFCASSDLLGSYTFGSGTRLTVV.